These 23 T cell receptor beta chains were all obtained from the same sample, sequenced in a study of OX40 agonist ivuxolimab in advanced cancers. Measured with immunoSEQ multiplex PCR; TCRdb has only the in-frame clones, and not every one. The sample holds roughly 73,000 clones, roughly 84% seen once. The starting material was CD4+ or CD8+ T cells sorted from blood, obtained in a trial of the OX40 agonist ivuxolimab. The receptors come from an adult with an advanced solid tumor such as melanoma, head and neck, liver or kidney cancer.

This chain's CDR3 is CASSWGLASNNEQFF. In nucleotides, the CDR3 is TGTGCCAGCAGCTGGGGACTAGCGAGCAACAATGAGCAGTTCTTC. This chain uses TRBV7-6 with TRBJ2-1; 10 bases match TRBD2. Trimming removed 4 bases from V and 5 bases from J; junction bases left unmatched: 5. The CDR3 consists of 15 residues. Germline V gene lookup returns CDR1 SGHVS and CDR2 FNYEAQ.

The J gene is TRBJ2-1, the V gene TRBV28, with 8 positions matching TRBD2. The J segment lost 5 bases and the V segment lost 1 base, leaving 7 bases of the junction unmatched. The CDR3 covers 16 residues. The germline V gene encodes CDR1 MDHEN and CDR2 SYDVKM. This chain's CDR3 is CASSLYLAGGDNEQFF. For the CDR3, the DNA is TGTGCCAGCAGTTTATACCTAGCGGGTGGTGACAATGAGCAGTTCTTC.

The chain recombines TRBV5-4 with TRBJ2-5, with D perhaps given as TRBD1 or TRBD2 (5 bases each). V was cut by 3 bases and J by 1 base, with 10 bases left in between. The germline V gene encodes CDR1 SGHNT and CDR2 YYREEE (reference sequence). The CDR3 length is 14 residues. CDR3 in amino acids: CASSSSGLQETQYF. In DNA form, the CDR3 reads TGTGCCAGCAGCTCTTCGGGGCTCCAAGAGACCCAGTACTTC.

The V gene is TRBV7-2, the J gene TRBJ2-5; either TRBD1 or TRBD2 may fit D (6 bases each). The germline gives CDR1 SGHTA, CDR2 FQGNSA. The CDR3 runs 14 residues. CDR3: CATGWRGAQETQYF. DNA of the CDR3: TGTGCTACGGGATGGAGGGGGGCGCAAGAGACCCAGTACTTC.

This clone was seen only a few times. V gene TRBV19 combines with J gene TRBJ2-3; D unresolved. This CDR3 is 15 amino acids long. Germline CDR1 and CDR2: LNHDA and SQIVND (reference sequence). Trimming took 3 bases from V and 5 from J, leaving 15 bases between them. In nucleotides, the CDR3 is TGTGCCAGTAGTATCCGCCCTACCACCGGAGATACGCAGTATTTT. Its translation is CASSIRPTTGDTQYF.

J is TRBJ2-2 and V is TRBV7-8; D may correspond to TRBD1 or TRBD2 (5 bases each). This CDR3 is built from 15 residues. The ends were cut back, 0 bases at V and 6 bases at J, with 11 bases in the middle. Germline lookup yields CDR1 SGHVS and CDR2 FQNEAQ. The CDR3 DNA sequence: TGTGCCAGCAGCTTAGCGGGACCGGCCCCCGGGGAGCTGTTTTTT. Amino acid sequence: CASSLAGPAPGELFF.

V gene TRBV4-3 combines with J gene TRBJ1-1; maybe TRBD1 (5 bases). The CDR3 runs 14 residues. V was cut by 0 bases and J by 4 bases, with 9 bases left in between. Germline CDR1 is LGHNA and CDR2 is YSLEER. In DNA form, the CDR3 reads TGCGCCAGCAGCCAAGATGTGGGGGTCACTGAAGCTTTCTTT. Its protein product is CASSQDVGVTEAFF.

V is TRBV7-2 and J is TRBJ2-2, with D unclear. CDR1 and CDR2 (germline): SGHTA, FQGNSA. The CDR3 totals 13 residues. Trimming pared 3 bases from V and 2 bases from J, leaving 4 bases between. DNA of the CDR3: TGTGCCAGCAGCTTTATTAACACCGGGGAGCTGTTTTTT. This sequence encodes CASSFINTGELFF. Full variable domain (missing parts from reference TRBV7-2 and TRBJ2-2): GAGVSQSPSNKVTEKGKDVELRCDPISGHTALYWYRQSLGQGLEFLIYFQGNSAPDKSGLPSDRFSAERTGGSVSTLTIQRTQQEDSAVYLCASSFINTGELFFGEGSRLTVL.

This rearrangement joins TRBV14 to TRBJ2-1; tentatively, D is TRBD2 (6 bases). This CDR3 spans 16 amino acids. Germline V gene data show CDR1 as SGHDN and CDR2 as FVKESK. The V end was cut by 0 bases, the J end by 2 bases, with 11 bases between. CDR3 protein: CASSQDGGTAYNEQFF. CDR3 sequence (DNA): TGTGCCAGCAGCCAAGATGGCGGGACGGCCTACAATGAGCAGTTCTTC.

The CDR3 here is CASISTSYEQYF. The CDR3 DNA follows: TGTGCCAGCATAAGCACCTCCTACGAGCAGTACTTC. V usage is TRBV28 and J usage is TRBJ2-7; the D is unclear. This CDR3 region has 12 residues. Trimming removed 7 bases from V and 0 bases from J, with 7 bases in between. CDR1 and CDR2 from the germline V gene are MDHEN and SYDVKM.

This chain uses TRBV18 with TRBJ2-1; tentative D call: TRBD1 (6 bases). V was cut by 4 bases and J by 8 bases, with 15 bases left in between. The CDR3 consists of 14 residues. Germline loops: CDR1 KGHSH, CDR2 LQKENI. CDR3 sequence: CASSLLQGMDEQFF. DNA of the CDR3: TGTGCCAGCTCACTTTTACAGGGTATGGATGAGCAGTTCTTC.

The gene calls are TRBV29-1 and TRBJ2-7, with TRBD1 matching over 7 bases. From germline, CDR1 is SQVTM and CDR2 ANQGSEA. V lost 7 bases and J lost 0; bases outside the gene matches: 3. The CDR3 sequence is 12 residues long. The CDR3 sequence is CSAGQASYEQYF. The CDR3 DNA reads TGCAGCGCCGGACAGGCCTCCTACGAGCAGTACTTC.

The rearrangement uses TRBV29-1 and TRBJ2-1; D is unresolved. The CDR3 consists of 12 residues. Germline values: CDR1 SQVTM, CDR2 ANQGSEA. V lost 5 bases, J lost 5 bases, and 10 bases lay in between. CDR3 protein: CSVLTGHNEQFF. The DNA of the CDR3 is TGCAGCGTTCTGACCGGTCACAATGAGCAGTTCTTC.

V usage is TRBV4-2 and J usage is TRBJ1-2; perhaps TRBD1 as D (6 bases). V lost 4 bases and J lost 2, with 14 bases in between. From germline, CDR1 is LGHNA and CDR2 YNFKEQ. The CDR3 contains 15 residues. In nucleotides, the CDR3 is TGTGCCAGCAGCCCGTCGGACAGATCGAACTATGGCTACACCTTC. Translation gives CASSPSDRSNYGYTF.

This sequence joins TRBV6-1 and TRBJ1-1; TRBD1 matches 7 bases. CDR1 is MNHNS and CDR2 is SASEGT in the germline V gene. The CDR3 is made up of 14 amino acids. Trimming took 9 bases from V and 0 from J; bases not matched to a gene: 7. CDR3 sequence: CASWTGGLNTEAFF. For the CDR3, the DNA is TGTGCCAGTTGGACAGGCGGATTGAACACTGAAGCTTTCTTT.

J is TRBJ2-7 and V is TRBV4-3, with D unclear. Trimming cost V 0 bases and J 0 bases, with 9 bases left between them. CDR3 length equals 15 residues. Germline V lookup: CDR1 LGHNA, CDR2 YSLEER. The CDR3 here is CASSQDPVTSYEQYF. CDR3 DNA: TGCGCCAGCAGCCAAGATCCGGTCACCTCCTACGAGCAGTACTTC.

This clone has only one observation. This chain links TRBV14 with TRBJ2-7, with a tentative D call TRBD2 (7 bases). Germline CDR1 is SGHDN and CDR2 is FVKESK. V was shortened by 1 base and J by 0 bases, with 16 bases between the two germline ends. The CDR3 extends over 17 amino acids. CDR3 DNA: TGTGCCAGCAGCCAAGTGGGGGGGACACTGAGCTCCTACGAGCAGTACTTC. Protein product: CASSQVGGTLSSYEQYF.

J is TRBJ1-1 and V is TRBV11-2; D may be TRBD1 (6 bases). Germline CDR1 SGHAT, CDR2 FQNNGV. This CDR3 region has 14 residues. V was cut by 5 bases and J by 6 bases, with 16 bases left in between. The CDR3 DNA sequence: TGTGCCAGCAGCGGACTCAGGGGAGTCGCTGAAGCTTTCTTT. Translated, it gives CASSGLRGVAEAFF.

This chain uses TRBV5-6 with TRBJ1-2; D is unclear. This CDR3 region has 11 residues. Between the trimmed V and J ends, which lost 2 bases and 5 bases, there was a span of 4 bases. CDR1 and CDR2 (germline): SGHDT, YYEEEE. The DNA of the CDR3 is TGTGCCAGCAGCTTACTATATGGCTACACCTTC. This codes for CASSLLYGYTF.

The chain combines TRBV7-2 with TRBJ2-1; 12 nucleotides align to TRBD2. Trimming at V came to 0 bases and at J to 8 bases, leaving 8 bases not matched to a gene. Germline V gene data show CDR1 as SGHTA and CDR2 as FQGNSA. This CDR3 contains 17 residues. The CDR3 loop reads CASSLAMTSGSWHEQFF. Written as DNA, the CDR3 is TGTGCCAGCAGCTTAGCGATGACTAGCGGGAGCTGGCATGAGCAGTTCTTC.

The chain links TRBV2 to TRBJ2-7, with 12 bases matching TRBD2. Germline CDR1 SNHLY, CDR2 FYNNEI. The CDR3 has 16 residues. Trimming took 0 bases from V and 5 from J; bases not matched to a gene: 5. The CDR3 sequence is CASSEAGLAGMNEQYF. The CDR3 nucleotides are TGTGCCAGCAGTGAAGCGGGACTAGCGGGTATGAACGAGCAGTACTTC.

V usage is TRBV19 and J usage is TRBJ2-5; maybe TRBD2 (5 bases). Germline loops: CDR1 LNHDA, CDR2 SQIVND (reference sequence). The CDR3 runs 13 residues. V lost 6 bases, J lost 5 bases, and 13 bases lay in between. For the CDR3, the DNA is TGTGCCAGTAGACGGGGAAACTCGGAGACCCAGTACTTC. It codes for CASRRGNSETQYF.

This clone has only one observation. The CDR3 sequence: CASSLEYTGAYEQYF. CDR3 coding DNA: TGTGCCAGCAGCTTAGAGTATACGGGGGCCTACGAGCAGTACTTC. V usage is TRBV11-2 and J usage is TRBJ2-7, with TRBD2 as a possible D gene (6 bases). V was cut by 0 bases and J by 2 bases, with 11 bases left in between. This CDR3 comprises 15 residues. Germline V lookup: CDR1 SGHAT, CDR2 FQNNGV.